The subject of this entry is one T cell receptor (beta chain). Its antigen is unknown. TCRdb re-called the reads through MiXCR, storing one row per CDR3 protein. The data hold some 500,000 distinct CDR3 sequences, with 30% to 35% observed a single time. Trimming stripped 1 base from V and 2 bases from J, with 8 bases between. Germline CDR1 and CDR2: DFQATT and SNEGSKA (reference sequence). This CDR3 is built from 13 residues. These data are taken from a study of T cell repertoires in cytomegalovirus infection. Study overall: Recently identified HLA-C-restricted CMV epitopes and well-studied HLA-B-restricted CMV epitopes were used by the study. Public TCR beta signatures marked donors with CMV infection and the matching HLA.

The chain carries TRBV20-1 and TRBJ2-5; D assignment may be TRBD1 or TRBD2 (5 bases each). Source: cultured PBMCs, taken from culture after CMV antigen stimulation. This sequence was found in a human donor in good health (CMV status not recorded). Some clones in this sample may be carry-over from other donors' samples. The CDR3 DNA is TGCAGTGCTAGAGGAGGGGATCAAGAGACCCAGTACTTC. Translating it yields CSARGGDQETQYF.